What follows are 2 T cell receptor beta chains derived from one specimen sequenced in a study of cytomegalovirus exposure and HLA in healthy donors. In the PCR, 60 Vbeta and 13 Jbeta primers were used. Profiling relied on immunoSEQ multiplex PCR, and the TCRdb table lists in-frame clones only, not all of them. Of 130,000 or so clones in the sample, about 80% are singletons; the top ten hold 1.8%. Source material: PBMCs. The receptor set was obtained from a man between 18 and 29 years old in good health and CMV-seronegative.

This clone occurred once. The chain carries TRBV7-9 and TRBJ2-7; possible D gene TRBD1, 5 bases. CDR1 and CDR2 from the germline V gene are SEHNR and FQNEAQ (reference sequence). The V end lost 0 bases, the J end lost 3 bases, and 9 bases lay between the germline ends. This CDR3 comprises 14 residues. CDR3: CASSLAGALYEQYF. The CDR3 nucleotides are TGTGCCAGCAGCTTAGCTGGGGCTCTCTACGAGCAGTACTTC.

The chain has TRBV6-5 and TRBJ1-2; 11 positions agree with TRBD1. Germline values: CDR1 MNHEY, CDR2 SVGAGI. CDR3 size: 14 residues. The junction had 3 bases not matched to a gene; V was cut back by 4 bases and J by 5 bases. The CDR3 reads CASSFRDRGYGYTF. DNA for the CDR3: TGTGCCAGCAGTTTCCGGGACAGGGGGTATGGCTACACCTTC.